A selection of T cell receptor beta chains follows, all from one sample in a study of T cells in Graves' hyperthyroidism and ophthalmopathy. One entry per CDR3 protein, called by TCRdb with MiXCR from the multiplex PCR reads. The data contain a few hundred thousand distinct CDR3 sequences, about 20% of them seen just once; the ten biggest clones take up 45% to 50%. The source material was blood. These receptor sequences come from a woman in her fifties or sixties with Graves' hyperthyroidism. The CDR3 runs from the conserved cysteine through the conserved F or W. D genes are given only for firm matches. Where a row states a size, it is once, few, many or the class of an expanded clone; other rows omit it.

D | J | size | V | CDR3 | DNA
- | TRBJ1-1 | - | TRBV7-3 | CASRRSRGTTEAFF | TGTGCCAGCAGACGTTCGAGAGGGACCACTGAAGCTTTCTTT
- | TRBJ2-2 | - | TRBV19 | CASSIPGVYTGELFF | TGTGCCAGTAGTATCCCGGGAGTCTACACCGGGGAGCTGTTTTTT
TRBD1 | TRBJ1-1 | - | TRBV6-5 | CASSSAGGWNTEAFF | TGTGCCAGCAGTTCGGCAGGGGGTTGGAACACTGAAGCTTTCTTT
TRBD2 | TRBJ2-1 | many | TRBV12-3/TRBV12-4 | CASSTSGSRYNEQFF | TGTGCCAGCAGCACTAGCGGGAGTCGATACAATGAGCAGTTCTTC
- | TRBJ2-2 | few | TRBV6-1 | CASSVTYSNTGELFF | TGTGCCAGCAGTGTAACCTACTCCAACACCGGGGAGCTGTTTTTT
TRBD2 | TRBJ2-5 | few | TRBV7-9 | CASRVAGAETQYF | TGTGCCAGCAGGGTAGCGGGAGCAGAGACCCAGTACTTC
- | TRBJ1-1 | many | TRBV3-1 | CASSRENTEAFF | TGTGCCAGCAGCCGGGAGAACACTGAAGCTTTCTTT
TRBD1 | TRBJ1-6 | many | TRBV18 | CASSPTGGNSPLHF | TGTGCCAGCTCACCCACAGGGGGTAATTCACCCCTCCACTTT
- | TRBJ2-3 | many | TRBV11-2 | CASSLREVDTQYF | TGTGCCAGCAGCTTAAGGGAGGTTGACACGCAGTATTTT
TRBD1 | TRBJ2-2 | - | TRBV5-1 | CASSLGGQAIHTGELFF | TGCGCCAGCAGCTTGGGGGGACAGGCCATACACACCGGGGAGCTGTTTTTT
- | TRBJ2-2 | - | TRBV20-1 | CSARDPTGELFF | TGCAGTGCTAGAGATCCGACCGGGGAGCTGTTTTTT
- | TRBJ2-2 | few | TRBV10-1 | CASSEGMVDTGELFF | TGCGCCAGCAGTGAGGGGATGGTAGACACCGGGGAGCTGTTTTTT
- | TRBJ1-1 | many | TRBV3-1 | CASSLAGLTEAFF | TGTGCCAGCAGCTTGGCCGGACTAACTGAAGCTTTCTTT
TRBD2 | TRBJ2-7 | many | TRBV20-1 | CSAGTSGISYEQYF | TGCAGTGCTGGGACTAGCGGGATCTCCTACGAGCAGTACTTC
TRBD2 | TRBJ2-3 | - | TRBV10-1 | CASSEGGGLAGDTQYF | TGCGCCAGCAGTGAAGGTGGGGGACTAGCGGGAGATACGCAGTATTTT
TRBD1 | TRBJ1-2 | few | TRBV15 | CATSTILHRGSEGYTF | TGTGCCACCAGCACGATACTTCACAGGGGATCGGAAGGCTACACCTTC
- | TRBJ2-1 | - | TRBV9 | CASSVRTAGYDYNEQFF | TGTGCCAGCAGCGTACGGACGGCGGGGTACGACTACAATGAGCAGTTCTTC
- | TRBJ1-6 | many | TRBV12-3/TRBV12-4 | CASKNREWDSPLHF | TGTGCCAGCAAAAACAGGGAATGGGATTCACCCCTCCACTTT
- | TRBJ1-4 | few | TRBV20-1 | CSARDPTGLDEKLFF | TGCAGTGCTAGAGATCCGACAGGCCTGGATGAAAAACTGTTTTTT
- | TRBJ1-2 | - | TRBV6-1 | CASSKGHGGYTF | TGTGCCAGCAGTAAGGGACATGGAGGCTACACCTTC
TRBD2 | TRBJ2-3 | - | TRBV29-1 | CSGILAGFTDTQYF | TGCAGCGGGATACTAGCGGGGTTCACAGATACGCAGTATTTT
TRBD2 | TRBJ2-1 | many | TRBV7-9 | CASRSSGRDNEQFF | TGTGCCAGCCGCTCTAGCGGGAGGGACAATGAGCAGTTCTTC
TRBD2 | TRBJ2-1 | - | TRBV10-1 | CASSESRTSGRNEQFF | TGCGCCAGCAGTGAGTCCAGGACTAGCGGGAGGAATGAGCAGTTCTTC
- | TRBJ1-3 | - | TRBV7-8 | CASSLGGSGSGNTIYF | TGTGCCAGCAGCTTGGGAGGGTCAGGGTCTGGAAACACCATATATTTT
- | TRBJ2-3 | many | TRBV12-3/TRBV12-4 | CASSLGLGTDTQYF | TGTGCCAGCAGTTTGGGACTGGGCACAGATACGCAGTATTTT
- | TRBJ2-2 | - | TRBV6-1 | CASSDGELFF | TGTGCCAGCAGTGACGGGGAGCTGTTTTTT
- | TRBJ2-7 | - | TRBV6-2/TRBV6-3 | CASSIQGWGEQYF | TGTGCCAGCAGTATTCAGGGGTGGGGCGAGCAGTACTTC
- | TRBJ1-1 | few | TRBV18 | CASSPREQGRHTEAFF | TGTGCCAGCTCACCACGAGAACAGGGTCGGCACACTGAAGCTTTCTTT
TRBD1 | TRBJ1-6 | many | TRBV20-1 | CSVTLLGQNNSPLHF | TGCAGTGTTACCCTATTGGGACAGAATAATTCACCCCTCCACTTT
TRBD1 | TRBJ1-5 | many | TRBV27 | CASSRDRLSQPQHF | TGTGCCAGCAGCCGGGACAGATTGAGTCAGCCCCAGCATTTT
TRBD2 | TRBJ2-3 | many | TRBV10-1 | CASSDPVGGSGTDTQYF | TGCGCCAGCAGTGATCCCGTCGGCGGGAGCGGGACAGATACGCAGTATTTT
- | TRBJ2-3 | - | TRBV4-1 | CASSKAPGPSTDTQYF | TGCGCCAGCAGCAAGGCTCCGGGACCGAGCACAGATACGCAGTATTTT
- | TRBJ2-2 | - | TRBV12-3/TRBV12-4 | CASSQYWGGGTGELFF | TGTGCCAGCAGCCAGTATTGGGGGGGCGGGACCGGGGAGCTGTTTTTT
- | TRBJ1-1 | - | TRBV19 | CASTAAWGGTEAFF | TGTGCCAGTACTGCGGCCTGGGGGGGCACTGAAGCTTTCTTT
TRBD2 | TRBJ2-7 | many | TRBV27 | CASSPGTSNYEQYF | TGTGCCAGCAGTCCCGGGACTAGCAACTACGAGCAGTACTTC
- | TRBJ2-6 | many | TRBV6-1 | CASSERGGAGANVLTF | TGTGCCAGCAGTGAACGGGGCGGGGCTGGGGCCAACGTCCTGACTTTC
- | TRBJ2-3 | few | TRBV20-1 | CSASSQGGLGDTQYF | TGCAGTGCCTCCTCCCAAGGGGGGCTGGGAGATACGCAGTATTTT
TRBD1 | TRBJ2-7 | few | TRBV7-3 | CASSLGQGGYEQHF | TGTGCCAGCAGCTTAGGACAGGGTGGTTACGAGCAGCACTTC
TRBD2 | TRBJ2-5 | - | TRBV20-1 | CSARQAGGGPRGETQYF | TGCAGTGCTAGACAAGCGGGGGGGGGTCCGAGAGGAGAGACCCAGTACTTC
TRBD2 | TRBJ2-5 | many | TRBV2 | CASIGLAGAEETQYF | TGTGCCAGCATAGGACTAGCGGGGGCCGAAGAGACCCAGTACTTC